The T cell receptor (beta chain) under discussion was sequenced for a study of long-term antiretroviral therapy in people with HIV. Regarding the study as a whole: Even long-term ART left TRB diversity below transplant donor controls, despite gains.

Trimming pared 4 bases from V and 0 bases from J, leaving 17 bases between. The CDR3 loop spans 16 amino acids. CDR1 is SGHDT and CDR2 is YYEEEE in the germline V gene. To note about this clone: The target antigen is unknown.

Runs used v3.0 of the immunoSEQ assay and were done at survey level. The repertoire was sequenced with immunoSEQ multiplex PCR; TCRdb's copy has only in-frame clones and lacks some. The sample includes about 28,000 clones, about 90% seen only once; the top ten take under 1.3%. This clonotype originated in a man between 50 and 59 years old with HIV. The material was unsorted PBMCs, obtained 2 years after starting antiretroviral therapy. The J gene is TRBJ2-7, the V gene TRBV5-6; D gene uncertain. The CDR3 protein is CASSETYRVTSYEQYF. The CDR3 DNA reads TGTGCCAGCAGCGAGACCTATAGGGTCACCTCCTACGAGCAGTACTTC.